One sample yielded the 18 T cell receptor beta chains listed below, sequenced in a study of a mutant IDH1 vaccine in newly diagnosed glioma. Time point: week 11, during vaccination. The investigators gave 300 ug of mutant IDH1 20-mer peptide in each vaccine dose, together with topical imiquimod. Generated by immunoSEQ multiplex PCR, the TCRdb table keeps only in-frame clones and is missing some. In the table there are some 130,000 clones, over 75% of which are singletons. These receptors' targets are unknown. The sequences come from PBMCs, collected from a glioma patient whose treatment included an IDH1 peptide vaccine. These receptors were obtained from a middle-aged man with glioma.

This chain links TRBV10-3 with TRBJ2-5, with D perhaps TRBD1 (6 bases). From germline, CDR1 is ENHRY and CDR2 SYGVKD. This CDR3 contains 16 residues. Trimming pared 6 bases from V and 5 bases from J, leaving 22 bases between. Written as DNA, the CDR3 is TGTGCCATCAGAACAAGGACAGCCACCGACGGGGAGACCCAGTACTTC. Translation: CAIRTRTATDGETQYF.

The J gene is TRBJ2-5, the V gene TRBV27; possibly TRBD1 for D (5 bases). Germline loops: CDR1 MNHEY, CDR2 SMNVEV (reference sequence). This CDR3 region has 14 residues. V lost 6 bases and J lost 9, with 20 bases in between. This CDR3 reads CASSPGQGALAQYF. For the CDR3, the DNA is TGTGCCAGCAGCCCCGGCCAAGGGGCTCTGGCCCAGTACTTC.

The V call is TRBV19, the J call TRBJ2-7; possibly TRBD1 for D (6 bases). CDR1 is LNHDA and CDR2 is SQIVND in the germline V gene (reference sequence). V was pared by 4 bases and J by 0 bases, with 19 bases between. The CDR3 loop spans 17 amino acids. The CDR3 nucleotides are TGTGCCAGTAGTAGCGAGACAGGACCAATCTACTCCTACGAGCAGTACTTC. Amino acid sequence: CASSSETGPIYSYEQYF.

This chain uses TRBV4-2 with TRBJ2-2, with no clear D. Germline values: CDR1 LGHNA, CDR2 YNFKEQ. The V end was cut by 2 bases, the J end by 0 bases, with 7 bases between. The CDR3 contains 15 residues. CDR3 DNA: TGTGCCAGCAGCCAACGAGGACCGAACACCGGGGAGCTGTTTTTT. Residues: CASSQRGPNTGELFF.

This clone was detected once. The chain recombines TRBV28 with TRBJ2-2; D not resolved. Germline lookup yields CDR1 MDHEN and CDR2 SYDVKM. The V gene lost 2 bases and the J gene lost 6 bases, with 1 base spanning the gap. The CDR3 contains 11 residues. CDR3 bases: TGTGCCAGCAGTTTAGCCGGGGAGCTGTTTTTT. As protein: CASSLAGELFF. The full variable domain, its missing parts supplied by reference TRBV28 and TRBJ2-2, is DVKVTQSSRYLVKRTGEKVFLECVQDMDHENMFWYRQDPGLGLRLIYFSYDVKMKEKGDIPEGYSVSREKKERFSLILESASTNQTSMYLCASSLAGELFFGEGSRLTVL.

The chain uses TRBV5-8 and TRBJ1-3; D possibly corresponds to TRBD1 (5 bases). This CDR3 is built from 14 residues. The V end lost 4 bases, the J end lost 2 bases, and 10 bases lay between the germline ends. Germline lookup yields CDR1 SGHTS and CDR2 YDEGEE. This CDR3 reads CASSLGGTGNTIYF. For the CDR3, the DNA is TGTGCCAGCAGCCTGGGGGGAACTGGAAACACCATATATTTT.

This clone was detected a few times. V gene TRBV7-9 combines with J gene TRBJ2-4; tentatively, D is TRBD1 (5 bases). This CDR3 has 16 residues. Germline CDR1 is SEHNR and CDR2 is FQNEAQ (reference sequence). The V and J ends lost 3 bases and 2 bases respectively, with 14 bases between them. The CDR3 nucleotides are TGTGCCAGCAGCTTTTCCGCTTCAGGGCCCAAAAACATTCAGTACTTC. It codes for CASSFSASGPKNIQYF.

V is TRBV4-3 and J is TRBJ1-2; 7 bases map to TRBD1. Losses at the gene ends were 2 bases for V and 5 bases for J; bases not matched to a gene: 14. CDR1 is LGHNA and CDR2 is YSLEER in the germline V gene. The CDR3 totals 17 residues. CDR3 sequence reads: CASSQSGQVTRSYGYTF. CDR3 coding DNA: TGCGCCAGCAGCCAATCCGGACAGGTGACTCGAAGTTATGGCTACACCTTC.

The rearrangement uses TRBV15 and TRBJ2-7; 8 bases are a match to TRBD1. The J segment lost 7 bases and the V segment lost 1 base, leaving 12 bases of the junction unmatched. This CDR3 is built from 16 residues. Germline V lookup: CDR1 LNHNV, CDR2 YYDKDF (reference sequence). The CDR3 reads CATSRARGQGVGEQYF. As DNA, the CDR3 is TGTGCCACCAGCAGAGCCAGGGGGCAGGGGGTTGGAGAGCAGTACTTC.

The V gene is TRBV9, the J gene TRBJ2-5, with D uncertain. The length of the CDR3 is 14 residues. The germline V and J ends were trimmed by 4 bases and 0 bases, with 10 bases remaining between them. Germline V gene sequence: CDR1 SGDLS, CDR2 YYNGEE. CDR3 loop: CASSPWDDQETQYF. The DNA for the CDR3 is TGTGCCAGCAGCCCCTGGGATGACCAAGAGACCCAGTACTTC. Full variable domain (outside the CDR3, taken from reference TRBV9 and TRBJ2-5): DSGVTQTPKHLITATGQRVTLRCSPRSGDLSVYWYQQSLDQGLQFLIQYYNGEERAKGNILERFSAQQFPDLHSELNLSSLELGDSALYFCASSPWDDQETQYFGPGTRLLVL.

The rearrangement links TRBV7-6 to TRBJ1-1; possible D gene TRBD1, 5 bases. V was clipped by 1 base and J by 7 bases, with 10 bases between them. Germline loops: CDR1 SGHVS, CDR2 FNYEAQ. CDR3 size: 13 residues. The CDR3 DNA is TGTGCCAGCAGCTTAGACGTGGGGGGTGAAGCTTTCTTT. This gives the protein CASSLDVGGEAFF.

This chain uses TRBV7-8 with TRBJ2-1; no definite D call. The CDR3 is made up of 13 amino acids. V lost 1 base, J lost 5 bases, and 6 bases lay in between. Germline lookup yields CDR1 SGHVS and CDR2 FQNEAQ. DNA for the CDR3: TGTGCCAGCAGCTTAGACAGAAACAATGAGCAGTTCTTC. The encoded protein is CASSLDRNNEQFF.

There are a few counts of this clone. This chain connects TRBV2 to TRBJ1-5; no definite D call. With 1 base removed from V and 6 bases from J, the gap between germline ends came to 13 bases. CDR3 length: 15 residues. Germline values: CDR1 SNHLY, CDR2 FYNNEI. The CDR3 bases are TGTGCCAGCAGTGAAGAGTGGCAGCTGAGTCAGCCCCAGCATTTT. The encoded protein is CASSEEWQLSQPQHF. Full variable domain (rest looked up from reference TRBV2 and TRBJ1-5): EPEVTQTPSHQVTQMGQEVILRCVPISNHLYFYWYRQILGQKVEFLVSFYNNEISEKSEIFDDQFSVERPDGSNFTLKIRSTKLEDSAMYFCASSEEWQLSQPQHFGDGTRLSIL.

This CDR3 is CASSLLRGVEQYF. The CDR3 nucleotides read TGTGCCAGCAGCTTACTCAGGGGGGTCGAGCAGTACTTC. The chain couples TRBV11-2 to TRBJ2-7; a weak D match, TRBD1 (7 bases). Germline CDR1 and CDR2: SGHAT and FQNNGV. The CDR3 is 13 residues long. The V and J ends lost 2 bases and 6 bases respectively, with 11 bases between them.

The genes are TRBV30 and TRBJ2-7, with a possible D match to TRBD1 (5 bases). From germline, CDR1 is GTSNPN and CDR2 SVGIG (reference sequence). V dropped 6 bases and J dropped 5 bases, with 20 bases sitting between them. The CDR3 contains 14 residues. The CDR3 is CACQFVGEPDEQYF. The DNA for the CDR3 is TGTGCCTGTCAATTCGTAGGGGAACCCGACGAGCAGTACTTC.

The rearrangement links TRBV6-5 to TRBJ2-2; 7 bases align to TRBD1. The germline V gene has CDR1 MNHEY and CDR2 SVGAGI. The CDR3 is 14 residues long. V trimming: 6 bases; J trimming: 7 bases; junction bases outside the gene matches: 8. This chain's CDR3 is CASRPLDRDGELFF. CDR3 DNA sequence: TGTGCCAGCAGGCCACTCGACAGGGACGGGGAGCTGTTTTTT.

The chain is built from TRBV27 and TRBJ1-2, with TRBD1 identical over 7 bases. V shed 3 bases, J shed 8 bases, and the junction held 9 bases outside the gene matches. CDR3 length: 14 amino acids. CDR1 and CDR2 (germline): MNHEY, SMNVEV (reference sequence). The CDR3: CASSFTGTVVGYTF. The CDR3 coding sequence is TGTGCCAGCAGTTTCACCGGGACAGTGGTGGGCTACACCTTC.

Notes on this clone: One junction end disagrees with the germline gene, perhaps due to a read error. This sequence joins TRBV4-2 and TRBJ1-6; no firm D call. CDR3 size: 16 residues. Germline CDR1 and CDR2: LGHNA and YNFKEQ. CDR3 loop: CASSQKPGPYNSPLHF. The CDR3 DNA is TGTGCCAGCAGCCAGAAACCGGGTCCCTACAATTCACCCCTCCACTTT.